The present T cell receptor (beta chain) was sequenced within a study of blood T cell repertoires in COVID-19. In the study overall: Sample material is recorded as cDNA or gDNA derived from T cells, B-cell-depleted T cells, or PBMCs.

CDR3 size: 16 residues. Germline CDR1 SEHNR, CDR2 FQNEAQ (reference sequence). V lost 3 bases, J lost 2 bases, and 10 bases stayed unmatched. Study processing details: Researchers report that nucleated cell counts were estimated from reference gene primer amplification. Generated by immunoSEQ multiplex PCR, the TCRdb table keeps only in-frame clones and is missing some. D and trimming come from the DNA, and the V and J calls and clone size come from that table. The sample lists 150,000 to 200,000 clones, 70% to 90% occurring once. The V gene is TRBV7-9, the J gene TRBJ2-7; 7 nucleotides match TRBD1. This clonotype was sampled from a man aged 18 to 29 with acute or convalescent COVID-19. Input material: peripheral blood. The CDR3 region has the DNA TGTGCCAGCAGCTTCAACCGGGACAGATCTGCCTACGAGCAGTACTTC. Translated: CASSFNRDRSAYEQYF.